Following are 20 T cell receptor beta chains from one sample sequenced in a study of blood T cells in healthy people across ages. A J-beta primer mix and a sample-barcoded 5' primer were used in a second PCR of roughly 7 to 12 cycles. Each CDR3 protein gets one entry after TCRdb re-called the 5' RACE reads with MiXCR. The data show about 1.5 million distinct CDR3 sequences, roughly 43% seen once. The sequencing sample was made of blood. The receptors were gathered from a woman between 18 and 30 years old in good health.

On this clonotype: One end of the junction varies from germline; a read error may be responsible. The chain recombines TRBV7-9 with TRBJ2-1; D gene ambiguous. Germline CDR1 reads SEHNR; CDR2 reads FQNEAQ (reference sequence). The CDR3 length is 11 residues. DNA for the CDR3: TGTACCAGCACCACAAACAATGAGCAGTTCTTC. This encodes CTSTTNNEQFF. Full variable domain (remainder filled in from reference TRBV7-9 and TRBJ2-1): DTGVSQNPRHKITKRGQNVTFRCDPISEHNRLYWYRQTLGQGPEFLTYFQNEAQLEKSRLLSDRFSAERPKGSFSTLEIQRTEQGDSAMYLCTSTTNNEQFFGPGTRLTVL.

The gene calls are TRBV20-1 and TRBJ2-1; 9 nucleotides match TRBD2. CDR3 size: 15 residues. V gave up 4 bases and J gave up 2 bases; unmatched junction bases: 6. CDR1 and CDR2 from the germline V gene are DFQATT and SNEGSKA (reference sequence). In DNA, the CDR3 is TGCAGTGCTACTCCCGGGACTAGCCCCTACAATGAGCAGTTCTTC. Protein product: CSATPGTSPYNEQFF.

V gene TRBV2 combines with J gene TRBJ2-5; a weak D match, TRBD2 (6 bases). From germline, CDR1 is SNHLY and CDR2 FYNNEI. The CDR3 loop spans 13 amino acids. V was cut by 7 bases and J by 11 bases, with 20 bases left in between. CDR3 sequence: CASNIRGWDEQYF. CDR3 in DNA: TGTGCCAGCAATATACGGGGGTGGGATGAGCAGTACTTC. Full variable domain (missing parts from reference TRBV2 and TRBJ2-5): EPEVTQTPSHQVTQMGQEVILRCVPISNHLYFYWYRQILGQKVEFLVSFYNNEISEKSEIFDDQFSVERPDGSNFTLKIRSTKLEDSAMYFCASNIRGWDEQYFGPGTRLLVL.

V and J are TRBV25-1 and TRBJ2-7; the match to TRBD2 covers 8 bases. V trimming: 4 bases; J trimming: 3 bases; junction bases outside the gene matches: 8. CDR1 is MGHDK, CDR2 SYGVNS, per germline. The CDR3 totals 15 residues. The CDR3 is CASSGAPGGDYEQYF. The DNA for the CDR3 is TGTGCCAGCAGTGGAGCCCCCGGGGGGGACTACGAGCAGTACTTC.

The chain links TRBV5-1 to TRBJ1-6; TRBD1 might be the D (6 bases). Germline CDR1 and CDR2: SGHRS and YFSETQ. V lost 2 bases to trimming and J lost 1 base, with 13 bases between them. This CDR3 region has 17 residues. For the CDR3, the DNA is TGCGCCAGCAGCTTAGGGGCAGGGGAATCCTATAATTCACCCCTCCACTTT. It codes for CASSLGAGESYNSPLHF.

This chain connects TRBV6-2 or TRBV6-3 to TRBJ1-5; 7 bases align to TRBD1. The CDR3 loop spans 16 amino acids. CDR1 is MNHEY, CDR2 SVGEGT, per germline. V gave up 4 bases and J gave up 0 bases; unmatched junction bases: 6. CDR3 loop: CASSSPGQHSNQPQHF. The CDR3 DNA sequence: TGTGCCAGCAGTTCCCCGGGACAGCATAGCAATCAGCCCCAGCATTTT.

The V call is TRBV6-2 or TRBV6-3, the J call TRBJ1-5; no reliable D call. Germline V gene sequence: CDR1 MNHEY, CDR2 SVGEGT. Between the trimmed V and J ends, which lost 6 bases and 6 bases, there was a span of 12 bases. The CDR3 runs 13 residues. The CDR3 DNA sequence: TGTGCCAGCAGCTACGACGGAACTCAGCCCCAGCATTTT. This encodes CASSYDGTQPQHF.

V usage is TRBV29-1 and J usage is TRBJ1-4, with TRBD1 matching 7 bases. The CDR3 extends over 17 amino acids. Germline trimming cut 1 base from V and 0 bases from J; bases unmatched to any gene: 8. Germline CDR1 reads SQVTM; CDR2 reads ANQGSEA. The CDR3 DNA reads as TGCAGCGTTGAAGCCGGGGTCGGGACAGCAACTAATGAAAAACTGTTTTTT. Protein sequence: CSVEAGVGTATNEKLFF.

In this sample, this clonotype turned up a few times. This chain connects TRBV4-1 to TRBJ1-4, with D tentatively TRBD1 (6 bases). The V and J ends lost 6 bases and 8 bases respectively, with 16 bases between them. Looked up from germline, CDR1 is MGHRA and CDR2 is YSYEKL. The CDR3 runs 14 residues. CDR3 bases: TGCGCCAGCAGGGGGGGCCAGGGAAGGGAAAAACTGTTTTTT. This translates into CASRGGQGREKLFF.

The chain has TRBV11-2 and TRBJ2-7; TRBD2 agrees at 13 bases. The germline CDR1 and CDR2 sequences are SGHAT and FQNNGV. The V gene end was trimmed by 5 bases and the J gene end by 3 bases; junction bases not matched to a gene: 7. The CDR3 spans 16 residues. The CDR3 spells CASSRTSGGAIYEQYF. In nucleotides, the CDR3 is TGTGCCAGCAGCAGAACTAGCGGGGGGGCAATCTACGAGCAGTACTTC.

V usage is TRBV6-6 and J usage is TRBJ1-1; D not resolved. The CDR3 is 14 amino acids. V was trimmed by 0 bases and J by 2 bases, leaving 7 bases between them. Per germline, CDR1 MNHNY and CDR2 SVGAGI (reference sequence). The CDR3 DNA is TGTGCCAGCAGTTACTCGAATTTTAACACTGAAGCTTTCTTT. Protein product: CASSYSNFNTEAFF.

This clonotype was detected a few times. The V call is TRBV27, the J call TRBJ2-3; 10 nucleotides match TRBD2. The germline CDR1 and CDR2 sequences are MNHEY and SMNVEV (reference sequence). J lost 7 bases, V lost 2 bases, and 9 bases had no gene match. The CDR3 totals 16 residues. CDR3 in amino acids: CASSLNSGTSVYTQYF. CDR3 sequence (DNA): TGTGCCAGCAGTTTAAATTCTGGGACTAGCGTTTATACGCAGTATTTT.

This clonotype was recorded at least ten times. The CDR3 loop reads CASRRTGQETQYF. The DNA of the CDR3 is TGTGCCAGCAGGCGGACAGGTCAAGAGACCCAGTACTTC. This chain uses TRBV12-3 or TRBV12-4 with TRBJ2-5; the match to TRBD1 covers 7 bases. CDR3 length: 13 amino acids. Trimming removed 6 bases from V and 2 bases from J; junction bases left unmatched: 3.

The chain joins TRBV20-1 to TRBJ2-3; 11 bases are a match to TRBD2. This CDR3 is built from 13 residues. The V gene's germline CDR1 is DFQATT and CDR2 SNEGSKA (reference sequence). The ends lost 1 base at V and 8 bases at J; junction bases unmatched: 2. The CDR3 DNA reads TGCAGTGCTAGAGTCCTAGCGGGAGGTACGCAGTATTTT. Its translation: CSARVLAGGTQYF.

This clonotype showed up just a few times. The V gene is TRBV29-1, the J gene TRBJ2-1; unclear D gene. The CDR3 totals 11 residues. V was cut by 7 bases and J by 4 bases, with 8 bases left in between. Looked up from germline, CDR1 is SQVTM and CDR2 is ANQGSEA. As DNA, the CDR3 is TGCAGCGGGACCCGGTACAATGAGCAGTTCTTC. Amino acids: CSGTRYNEQFF.

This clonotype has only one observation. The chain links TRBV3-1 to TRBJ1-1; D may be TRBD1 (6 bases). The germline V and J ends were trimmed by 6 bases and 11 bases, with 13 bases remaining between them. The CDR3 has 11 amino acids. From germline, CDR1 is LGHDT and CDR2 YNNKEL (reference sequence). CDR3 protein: CASRGGAGAFF. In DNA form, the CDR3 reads TGTGCCAGCAGAGGGGGAGCCGGTGCTTTCTTT.

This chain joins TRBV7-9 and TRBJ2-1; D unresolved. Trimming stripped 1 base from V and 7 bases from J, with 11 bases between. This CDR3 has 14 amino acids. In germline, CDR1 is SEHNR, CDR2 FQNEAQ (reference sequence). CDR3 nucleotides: TGTGCCAGCAGCTTAGTTTCTATACTGAATGAGCAGTTCTTC. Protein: CASSLVSILNEQFF.

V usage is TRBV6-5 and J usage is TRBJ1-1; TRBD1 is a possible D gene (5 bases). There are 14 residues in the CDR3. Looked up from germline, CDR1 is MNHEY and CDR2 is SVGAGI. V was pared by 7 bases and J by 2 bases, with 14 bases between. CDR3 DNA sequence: TGTGCCAGCACCAGGGTGGATACTAACACTGAAGCTTTCTTT. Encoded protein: CASTRVDTNTEAFF.

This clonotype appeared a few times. In DNA, the CDR3 is TGTGCCTGGAGTGTACTTTCTGAGCAGTACTTC. This translates into CAWSVLSEQYF. The chain recombines TRBV30 with TRBJ2-5; D gene unclear. Germline assignment: CDR1 GTSNPN and CDR2 SVGIG (reference sequence). The CDR3 has 11 residues. Trimming took off 0 bases at V and 11 bases at J, with 10 bases between the two ends.

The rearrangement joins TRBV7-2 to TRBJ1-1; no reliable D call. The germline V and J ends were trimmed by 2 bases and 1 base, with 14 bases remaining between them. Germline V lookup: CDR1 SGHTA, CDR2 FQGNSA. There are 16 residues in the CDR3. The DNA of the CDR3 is TGTGCCAGCAGCTTATCGGTTTTCCGGGCGAACACTGAAGCTTTCTTT. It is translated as CASSLSVFRANTEAFF.